This TCR beta chain was observed in a study of T-cell memory formation after mild COVID-19. Background on the study: The study found TCR clusters largely donor specific.

This clonotype occurred a few times. The CDR3 extends over 15 amino acids. The V gene end was trimmed by 5 bases and the J gene end by 1 base; junction bases not matched to a gene: 5. Germline assignment: CDR1 SGHTA and CDR2 FQGNSA. Constant-segment primers served in 5'RACE that generated TCR alpha and TCR beta cDNA libraries bearing sample barcodes and UMIs. Using its own MiXCR run on the 5' RACE reads, TCRdb lists one record per CDR3 protein. The sample lists 100,000 to 150,000 distinct CDR3 sequences, about 17% seen once, with roughly 5% in the top ten. The specimen was PBMCs or a T cell subset sorted from them (not recorded which). This clonotype was sampled from a man younger than 35 who had mild COVID-19 (a few samples of this study predate the infection). Cell type and time point are not known. The J gene is TRBJ2-5, the V gene TRBV7-2; 9 bases are a match to TRBD2. The CDR3 region is CASSPGTSIQETQYF. The CDR3 DNA sequence: TGTGCCAGCAGCCCCGGGACTAGCATCCAAGAGACCCAGTACTTC.